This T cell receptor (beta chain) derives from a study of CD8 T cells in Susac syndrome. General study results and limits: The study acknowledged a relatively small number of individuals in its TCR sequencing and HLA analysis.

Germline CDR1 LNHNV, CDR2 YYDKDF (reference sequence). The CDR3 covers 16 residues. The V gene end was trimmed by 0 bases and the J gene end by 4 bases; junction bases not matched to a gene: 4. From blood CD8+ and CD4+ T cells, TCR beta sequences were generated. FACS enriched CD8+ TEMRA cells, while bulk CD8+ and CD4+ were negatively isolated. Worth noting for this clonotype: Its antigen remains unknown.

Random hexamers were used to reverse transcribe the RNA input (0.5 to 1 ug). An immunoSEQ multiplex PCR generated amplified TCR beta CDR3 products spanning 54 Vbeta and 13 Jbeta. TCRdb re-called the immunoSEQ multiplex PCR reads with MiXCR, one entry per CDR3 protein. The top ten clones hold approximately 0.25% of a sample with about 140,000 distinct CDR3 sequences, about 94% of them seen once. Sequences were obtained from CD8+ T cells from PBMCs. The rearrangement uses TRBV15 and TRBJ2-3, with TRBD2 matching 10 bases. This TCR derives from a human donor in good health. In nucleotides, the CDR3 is TGTGCCACCAGCAGAGATCAAGCGGGAGGGGCAGATACGCAGTATTTT. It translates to CATSRDQAGGADTQYF.